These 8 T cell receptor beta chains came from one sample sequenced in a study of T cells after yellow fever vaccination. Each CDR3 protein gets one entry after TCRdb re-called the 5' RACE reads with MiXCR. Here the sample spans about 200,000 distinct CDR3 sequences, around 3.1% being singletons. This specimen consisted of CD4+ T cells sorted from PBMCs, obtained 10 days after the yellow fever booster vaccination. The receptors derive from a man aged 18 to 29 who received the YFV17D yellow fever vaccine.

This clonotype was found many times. This chain's CDR3 is CASSLQGGGSLGYTF. The CDR3 DNA reads TGTGCCAGCAGCCTACAGGGTGGTGGTTCTTTAGGCTACACCTTC. The chain links TRBV3-1 to TRBJ1-2, with D perhaps TRBD1 (6 bases). The CDR3 is 15 residues long. Germline-derived CDR1 and CDR2 are LGHDT and YNNKEL (reference sequence). Trimming cost V 4 bases and J 8 bases, with 20 bases left between them.

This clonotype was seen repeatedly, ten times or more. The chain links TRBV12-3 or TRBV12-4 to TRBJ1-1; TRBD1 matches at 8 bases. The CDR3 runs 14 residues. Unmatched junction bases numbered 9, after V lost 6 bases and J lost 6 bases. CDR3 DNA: TGTGCCAGCAGCTCTCAGGGGGCTATTGCTGAAGCTTTCTTT. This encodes CASSSQGAIAEAFF.

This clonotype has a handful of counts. The CDR3 loop is CSGKIGTTEAFF. In nucleotides, the CDR3 is TGCAGCGGGAAGATTGGGACCACTGAAGCTTTCTTT. V usage is TRBV29-1 and J usage is TRBJ1-1; a weak D match, TRBD1 (5 bases). Germline V lookup: CDR1 SQVTM, CDR2 ANQGSEA. The CDR3 extends over 12 amino acids. Trimming took 7 bases from V and 4 from J, leaving 13 bases between them.

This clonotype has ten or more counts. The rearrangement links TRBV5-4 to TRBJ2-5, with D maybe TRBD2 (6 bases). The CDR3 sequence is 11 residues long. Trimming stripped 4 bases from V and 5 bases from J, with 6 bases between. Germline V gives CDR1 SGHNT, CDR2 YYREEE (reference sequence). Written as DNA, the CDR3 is TGTGCCAGCAGCGGAGGGGAGACCCAGTACTTC. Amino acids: CASSGGETQYF.

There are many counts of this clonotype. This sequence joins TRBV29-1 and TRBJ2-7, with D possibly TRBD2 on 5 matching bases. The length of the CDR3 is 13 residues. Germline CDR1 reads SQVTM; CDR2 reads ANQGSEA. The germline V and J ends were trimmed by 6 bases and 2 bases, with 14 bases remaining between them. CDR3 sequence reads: CSVARTEAYEQYF. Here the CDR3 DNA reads TGCAGCGTGGCGAGGACGGAGGCCTACGAGCAGTACTTC.

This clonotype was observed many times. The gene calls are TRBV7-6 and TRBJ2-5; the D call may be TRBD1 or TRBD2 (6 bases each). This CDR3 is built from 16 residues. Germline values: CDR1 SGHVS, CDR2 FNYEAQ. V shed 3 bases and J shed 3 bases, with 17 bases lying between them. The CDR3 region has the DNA TGTGCCAGCAGCTTGCTTGCGGGACACGTTAAAGAGACCCAGTACTTC. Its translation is CASSLLAGHVKETQYF.

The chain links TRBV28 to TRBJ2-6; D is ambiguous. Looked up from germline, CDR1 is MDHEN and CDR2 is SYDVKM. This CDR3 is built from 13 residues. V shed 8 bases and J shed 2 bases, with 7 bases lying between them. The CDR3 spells CASHTAGANVLTF. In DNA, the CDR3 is TGTGCCAGCCACACTGCTGGGGCCAACGTCCTGACTTTC. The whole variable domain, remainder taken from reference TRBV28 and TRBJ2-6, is DVKVTQSSRYLVKRTGEKVFLECVQDMDHENMFWYRQDPGLGLRLIYFSYDVKMKEKGDIPEGYSVSREKKERFSLILESASTNQTSMYLCASHTAGANVLTFGAGSRLTVL.

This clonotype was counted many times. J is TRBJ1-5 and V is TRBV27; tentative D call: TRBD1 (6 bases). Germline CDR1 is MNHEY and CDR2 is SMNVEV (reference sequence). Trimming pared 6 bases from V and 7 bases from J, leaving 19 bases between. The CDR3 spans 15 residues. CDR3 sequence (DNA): TGTGCCAGCAGCCCTGGTTGGGGGGGCTGGCAGCCCCAGCATTTT. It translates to CASSPGWGGWQPQHF.